Shown below are 6 T cell receptor beta chains from a single sample sequenced in a study of CD8 T cells in ankylosing spondylitis. TCRdb passed the 5' RACE reads through MiXCR, listing each CDR3 protein once. This table holds about 240,000 distinct CDR3 sequences, 7.5% to 9.5% found once. Specimen: blood, either unsorted or a sorted T cell fraction (not recorded which). The receptor source for this set is a female donor with ankylosing spondylitis or in good health (not recorded which).

This clonotype came up a few times. The chain joins TRBV12-3 or TRBV12-4 to TRBJ2-1; TRBD2 agrees at 8 bases. V shed 5 bases, J shed 10 bases, and the junction held 10 bases outside the gene matches. The CDR3 is 14 residues long. The CDR3 protein is CASSVLAGGREQFF. DNA of the CDR3: TGTGCCAGCAGTGTTCTAGCGGGCGGTCGGGAGCAGTTCTTC.

This clonotype was picked up one time. A much bigger clone sits one base away, suggesting this may be a read error. This sequence joins TRBV12-3 or TRBV12-4 and TRBJ1-2; D is undetermined. There are 14 residues in the CDR3. The CDR3 DNA follows: TGTGCCAGCAGCCCCCGGACCTCTAACTATGACTACACCTTC. It translates to CASSPRTSNYDYTF.

At least ten counts were recorded for this clonotype. The chain joins TRBV12-3 or TRBV12-4 to TRBJ2-7, with 11 bases matching TRBD2. J gave up 7 bases and V 3 bases, and 2 bases lay outside the gene matches. The length of the CDR3 is 13 residues. The CDR3 DNA follows: TGTGCCAGCAGTTTTAGCGGGAGGGAGGAGCAGTACTTC. Translated: CASSFSGREEQYF.

This clonotype was observed many times. V usage is TRBV14 and J usage is TRBJ2-3; unclear D gene. Trimming took off 4 bases at V and 5 bases at J, with 10 bases between the two ends. Looked up from germline, CDR1 is SGHDN and CDR2 is FVKESK. The CDR3 sequence is 13 residues long. The CDR3 coding sequence is TGTGCCAGCAGCCCCTTTCTAGGAGATACGCAGTATTTT. Translating gives CASSPFLGDTQYF. The whole variable domain, filled in from reference TRBV14 and TRBJ2-3, reads EAGVTQFPSHSVIEKGQTVTLRCDPISGHDNLYWYRRVMGKEIKFLLHFVKESKQDESGMPNNRFLAERTGGTYSTLKVQPAELEDSGVYFCASSPFLGDTQYFGPGTRLTVL.

This clonotype was picked up a small number of times. Its ends do not fully match the called genes, so a read error is possible. The chain employs TRBV12-3 or TRBV12-4 and TRBJ2-6; 9 positions match TRBD2. The CDR3 is 18 residues long. The CDR3 bases are TGTGCCAGCAGTTTAGCGACTAGCGGAGTTTCTGGGGCCAATGTCCTGACTTTC. It is translated as CASSLATSGVSGANVLTF.

This clonotype was seen repeatedly, ten times or more. The rearrangement joins TRBV5-1 to TRBJ2-5; D ambiguous. V was shortened by 2 bases and J by 1 base, with 0 bases between the two germline ends. CDR1 is SGHRS, CDR2 YFSETQ, per germline. This CDR3 spans 11 amino acids. The CDR3, as DNA: TGCGCCAGCAGCTTCCAAGAGACCCAGTACTTC. This sequence encodes CASSFQETQYF.